This TCR beta chain was found in a study of blood T cell repertoires in COVID-19. Across the whole study: PBMCs, B-cell-depleted T cells, or T cells were the source of the cDNA or gDNA that made up the material.

Original analysis: Researchers report that nucleated cell counts were estimated from reference gene primer amplification. Data came from immunoSEQ multiplex PCR; TCRdb stores just in-frame clones and leaves some out. The DNA gave D and trimming, while V, J and clone size come from that table. The table records some 120,000 clones, more than 70% of them present only once. This receptor was identified in a human donor in a cohort sampled during active COVID-19. Sequencing was performed on peripheral blood.

The CDR3 sequence: CASSSAGGTHTGELFF. In DNA form, the CDR3 reads TGCGCCAGCAGCTCCGCGGGGGGAACCCACACCGGGGAGCTGTTTTTT. The chain combines TRBV5-1 with TRBJ2-2, with 8 positions matching TRBD2. J gave up 3 bases and V 3 bases, and 7 bases lay outside the gene matches. The CDR3 loop spans 16 amino acids. The V gene's germline CDR1 is SGHRS and CDR2 YFSETQ.